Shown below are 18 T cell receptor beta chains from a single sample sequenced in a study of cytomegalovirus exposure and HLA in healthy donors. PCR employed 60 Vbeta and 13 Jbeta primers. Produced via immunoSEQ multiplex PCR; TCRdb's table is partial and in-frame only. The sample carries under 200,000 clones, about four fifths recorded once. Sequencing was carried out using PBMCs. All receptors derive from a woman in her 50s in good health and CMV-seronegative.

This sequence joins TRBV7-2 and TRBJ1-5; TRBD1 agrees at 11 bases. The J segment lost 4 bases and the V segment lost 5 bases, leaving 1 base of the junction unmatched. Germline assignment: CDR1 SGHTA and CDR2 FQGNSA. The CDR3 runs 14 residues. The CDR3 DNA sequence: TGTGCCAGCAGCGGGACAGGGGGTAATCAGCCCCAGCATTTT. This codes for CASSGTGGNQPQHF.

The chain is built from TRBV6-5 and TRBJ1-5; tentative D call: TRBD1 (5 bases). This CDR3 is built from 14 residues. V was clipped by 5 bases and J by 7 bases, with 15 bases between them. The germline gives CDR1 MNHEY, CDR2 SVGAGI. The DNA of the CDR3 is TGTGCCAGCAGTAACGCGGGGGACCGACAGCCCCAGCATTTT. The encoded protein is CASSNAGDRQPQHF.

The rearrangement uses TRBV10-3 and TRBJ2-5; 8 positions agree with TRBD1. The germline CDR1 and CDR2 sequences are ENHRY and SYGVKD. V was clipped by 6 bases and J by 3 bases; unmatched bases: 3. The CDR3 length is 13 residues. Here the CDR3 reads CAISEGQEETQYF. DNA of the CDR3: TGTGCCATCAGCGAGGGACAGGAAGAGACCCAGTACTTC.

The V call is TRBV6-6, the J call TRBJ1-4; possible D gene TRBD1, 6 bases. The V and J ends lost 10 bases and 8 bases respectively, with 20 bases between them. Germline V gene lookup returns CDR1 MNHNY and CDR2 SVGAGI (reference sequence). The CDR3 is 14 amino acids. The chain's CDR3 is CAISGGAVEEKLFF. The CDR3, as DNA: TGTGCCATATCTGGGGGGGCCGTGGAGGAAAAACTGTTTTTT.

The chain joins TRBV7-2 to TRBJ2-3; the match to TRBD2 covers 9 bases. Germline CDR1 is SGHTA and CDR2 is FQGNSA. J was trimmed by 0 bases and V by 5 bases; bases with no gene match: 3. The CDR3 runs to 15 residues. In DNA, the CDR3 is TGTGCCAGCAGCACGCGGGAGGGTAGCACAGATACGCAGTATTTT. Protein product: CASSTREGSTDTQYF.

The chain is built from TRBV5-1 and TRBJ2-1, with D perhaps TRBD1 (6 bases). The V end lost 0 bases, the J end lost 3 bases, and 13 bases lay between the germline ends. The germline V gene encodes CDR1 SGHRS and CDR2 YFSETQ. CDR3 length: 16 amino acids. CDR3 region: CASSLVMGAVYNEQFF. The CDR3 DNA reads TGCGCCAGCAGCTTGGTCATGGGGGCGGTCTACAATGAGCAGTTCTTC.

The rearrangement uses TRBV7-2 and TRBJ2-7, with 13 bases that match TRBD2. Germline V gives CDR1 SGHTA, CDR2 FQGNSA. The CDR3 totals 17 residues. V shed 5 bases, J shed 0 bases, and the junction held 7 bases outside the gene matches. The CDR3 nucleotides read TGTGCCAGCAGCCCGGGGACTAGCGGGGCGCCCTCCTACGAGCAGTACTTC. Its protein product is CASSPGTSGAPSYEQYF.

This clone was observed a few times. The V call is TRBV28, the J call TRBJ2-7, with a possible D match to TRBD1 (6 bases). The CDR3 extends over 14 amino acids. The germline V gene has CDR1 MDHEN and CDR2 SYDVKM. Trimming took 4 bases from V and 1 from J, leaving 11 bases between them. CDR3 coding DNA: TGTGCCAGCAGTTACCTGACAGGTTCCTACGAGCAGTACTTC. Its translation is CASSYLTGSYEQYF.

CDR3 sequence: CASSYLSGGADTQYF. CDR3 bases: TGTGCCAGCAGTTACTTGAGCGGGGGGGCAGATACGCAGTATTTT. The chain couples TRBV6-6 to TRBJ2-3; 10 bases map to TRBD2. Germline trimming cut 1 base from V and 4 bases from J; bases unmatched to any gene: 2. Germline values: CDR1 MNHNY, CDR2 SVGAGI (reference sequence). This CDR3 is 15 amino acids long.

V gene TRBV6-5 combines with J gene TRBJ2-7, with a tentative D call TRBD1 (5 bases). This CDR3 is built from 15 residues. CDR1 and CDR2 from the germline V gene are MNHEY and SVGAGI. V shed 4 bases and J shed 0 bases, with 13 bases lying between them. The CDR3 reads CASSSGQVISYEQYF. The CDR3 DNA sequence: TGTGCCAGCAGTTCAGGACAAGTTATCTCCTACGAGCAGTACTTC.

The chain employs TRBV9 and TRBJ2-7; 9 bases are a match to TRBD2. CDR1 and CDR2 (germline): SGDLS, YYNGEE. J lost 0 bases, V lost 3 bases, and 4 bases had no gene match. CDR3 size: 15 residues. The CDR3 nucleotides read TGTGCCAGCAGCGGGGGTAGCGGGAGCTCCTACGAGCAGTACTTC. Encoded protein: CASSGGSGSSYEQYF.

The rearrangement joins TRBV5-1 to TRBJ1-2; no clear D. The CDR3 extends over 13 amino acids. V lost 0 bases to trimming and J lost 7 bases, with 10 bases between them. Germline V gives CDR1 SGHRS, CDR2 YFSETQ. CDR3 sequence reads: CASSLESTSGYTF. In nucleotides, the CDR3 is TGCGCCAGCAGCTTGGAGTCTACTTCTGGCTACACCTTC.

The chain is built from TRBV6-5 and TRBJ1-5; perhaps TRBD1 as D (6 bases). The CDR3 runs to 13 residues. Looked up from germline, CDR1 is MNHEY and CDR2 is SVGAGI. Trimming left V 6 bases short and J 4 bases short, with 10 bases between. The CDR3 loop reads CASSNRENQPQHF. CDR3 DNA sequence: TGTGCCAGCAGCAACAGGGAAAATCAGCCCCAGCATTTT.

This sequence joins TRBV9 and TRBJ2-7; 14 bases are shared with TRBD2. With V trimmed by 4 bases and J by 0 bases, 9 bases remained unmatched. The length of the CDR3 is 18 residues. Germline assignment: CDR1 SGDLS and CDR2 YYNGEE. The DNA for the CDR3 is TGTGCCAGCAGCCCCGGGACTAGCGGGGGAAGTAGCTCCTACGAGCAGTACTTC. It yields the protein CASSPGTSGGSSSYEQYF.

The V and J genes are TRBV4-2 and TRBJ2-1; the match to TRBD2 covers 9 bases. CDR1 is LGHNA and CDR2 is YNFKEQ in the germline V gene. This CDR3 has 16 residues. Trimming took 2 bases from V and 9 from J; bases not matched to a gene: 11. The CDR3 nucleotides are TGTGCCAGCAGCCAACCGATAGCGGGAGAGTCCTCTGAGCAGTTCTTC. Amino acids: CASSQPIAGESSEQFF.

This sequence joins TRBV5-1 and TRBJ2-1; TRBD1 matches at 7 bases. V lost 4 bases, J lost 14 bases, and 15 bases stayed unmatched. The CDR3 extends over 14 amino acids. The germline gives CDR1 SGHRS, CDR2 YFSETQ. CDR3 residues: CASSTGTAEMREFF. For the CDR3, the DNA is TGCGCCAGCAGCACCGGGACAGCCGAAATGAGGGAGTTCTTC.

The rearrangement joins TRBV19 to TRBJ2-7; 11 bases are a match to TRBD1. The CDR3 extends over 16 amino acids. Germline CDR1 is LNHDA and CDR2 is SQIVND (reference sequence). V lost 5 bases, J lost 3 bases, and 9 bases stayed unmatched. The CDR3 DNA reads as TGTGCCAGTAGTTCGCGGACCGGGACAGGGGGCTACGAGCAGTACTTC. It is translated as CASSSRTGTGGYEQYF.

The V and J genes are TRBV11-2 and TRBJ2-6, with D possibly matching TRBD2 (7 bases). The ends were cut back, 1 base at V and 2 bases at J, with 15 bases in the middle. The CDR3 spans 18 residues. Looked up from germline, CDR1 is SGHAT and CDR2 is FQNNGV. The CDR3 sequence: CASSLGDPGGTGANVLTF. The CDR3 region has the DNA TGTGCCAGCAGCTTAGGGGACCCGGGGGGCACTGGGGCCAACGTCCTGACTTTC.